A selection of T cell receptor beta chains follows, all from one sample in a study of graft-versus-host responses after intestinal transplantation. These TCRs' antigens remain unknown. Repertoires were generated with immunoSEQ multiplex PCR, while TCRdb's copy carries only in-frame clones and drops some. This table holds about 70,000 clones, 85% to 95% found once. The specimen was unstimulated CD8+ T cells sorted from spleen or lymph node cells, collected before intestinal transplant. Receptor source: a human donor who received an intestinal transplant. CDR3s include the opening cysteine and the closing phenylalanine or tryptophan. A D gene is named only where the DNA matches it firmly. Clone size is given for some rows only: seen once, a few or many times, or a class if the clone is expanded.

. | . | TRBJ1-5 | TRBV7-9 | TGTGCCAGCAGCTCTGGACGTTCAAATCAGCCCCAGCATTTT | CASSSGRSNQPQHF
. | TRBD2 | TRBJ2-7 | TRBV6-6 | TGTGCCAGCAGTCCCGGACTAGCGGACTACGAGCAGTACTTC | CASSPGLADYEQYF
. | TRBD1 | TRBJ1-2 | TRBV9 | TGTGCCAGCAGCGGGACAGGGGGCGCAGCCATCTATGGCTACACCTTC | CASSGTGGAAIYGYTF
. | TRBD2 | TRBJ2-1 | TRBV13 | TGTGCCAGCAGCTTAGGGGCTAGCGGGAGGACTAATGAGCAGTTCTTC | CASSLGASGRTNEQFF
once | . | TRBJ2-3 | TRBV15 | TGTGCCACCAGCAGAGAGGGGACCAGCACAGATACGCAGTATTTT | CATSREGTSTDTQYF
. | . | TRBJ2-3 | TRBV7-3 | TGTGCCAGCAGCCCCCTGGGGACAGATACGCAGTATTTT | CASSPLGTDTQYF
. | . | TRBJ2-1 | TRBV7-8 | TGTGCCAGCAGCAAACCGGCGTGGGAGTCCCTTTACAATGAGCAGTTCTTC | CASSKPAWESLYNEQFF
once | . | TRBJ2-7 | TRBV6-5 | TGTGCCAGCAGTGAAGTGGATGGCTCCTACGAGCAGTACTTC | CASSEVDGSYEQYF
once | . | TRBJ2-2 | TRBV7-3 | TGTGCCAGCAGAACCGGGACTAGGGACAGCCCGAACACCGGGGAGCTGTTTTTT | CASRTGTRDSPNTGELFF
. | . | TRBJ1-6 | TRBV27 | TGTGCCAGATTGCCCCCACGGCTATATAATTCACCCCTCCACTTT | CARLPPRLYNSPLHF
. | TRBD1 | TRBJ2-5 | TRBV7-9 | TGTGCCAGCAGCTCTAACGACGACAGGGATGGGGAGACCCAGTACTTC | CASSSNDDRDGETQYF
. | . | TRBJ2-7 | TRBV27 | TGTGCCAGCGGGGGGGGCCCCTACGAGCAGTACTTC | CASGGGPYEQYF
. | TRBD2 | TRBJ2-1 | TRBV18 | TGTGCCAGCTCACCGGGGGAGGGCCTCTACAATGAGCAGTTCTTC | CASSPGEGLYNEQFF
. | . | TRBJ2-7 | TRBV7-6 | TGTGCCAGTCACCCGCCGGAGTCCCCTGGCTCCTACGAGCAGTACTTC | CASHPPESPGSYEQYF
. | TRBD1 | TRBJ1-5 | TRBV27 | TGTGCCAGCAGTTTAGGGACAGCAAATAGCAATCAGCCCCAGCATTTT | CASSLGTANSNQPQHF
. | . | TRBJ2-1 | TRBV9 | TGTGCCAGCAGCGTAGGGGGTCTTTACAATGAGCAGTTCTTC | CASSVGGLYNEQFF
. | TRBD2 | TRBJ2-5 | TRBV9 | TGTGCCAGCAGCGTAGAAGGGACTAGCGGGAGCGGTGAGACCCAGTACTTC | CASSVEGTSGSGETQYF
. | . | TRBJ1-2 | TRBV2 | TGTGCCAGCAGTGACTTAGGCAGCCGTACGGACTATGGCTACACCTTC | CASSDLGSRTDYGYTF